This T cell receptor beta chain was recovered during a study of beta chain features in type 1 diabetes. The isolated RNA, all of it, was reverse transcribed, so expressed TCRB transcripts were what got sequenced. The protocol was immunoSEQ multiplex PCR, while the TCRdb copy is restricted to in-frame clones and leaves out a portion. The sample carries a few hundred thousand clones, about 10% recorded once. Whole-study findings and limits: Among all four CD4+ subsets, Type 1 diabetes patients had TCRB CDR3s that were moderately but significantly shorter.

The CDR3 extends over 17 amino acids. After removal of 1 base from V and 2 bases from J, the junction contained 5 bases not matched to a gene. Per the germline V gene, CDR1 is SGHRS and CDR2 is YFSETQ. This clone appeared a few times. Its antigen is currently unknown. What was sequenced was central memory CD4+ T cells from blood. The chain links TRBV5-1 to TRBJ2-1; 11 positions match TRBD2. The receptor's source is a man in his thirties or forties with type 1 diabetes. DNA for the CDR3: TGCGCCAGCAGCTTGACTAGCGGGAGTACCACCTACAATGAGCAGTTCTTC. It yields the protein CASSLTSGSTTYNEQFF. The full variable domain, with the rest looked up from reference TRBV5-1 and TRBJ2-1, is KAGVTQTPRYLIKTRGQQVTLSCSPISGHRSVSWYQQTPGQGLQFLFEYFSETQRNKGNFPGRFSGRQFSNSRSEMNVSTLELGDSALYLCASSLTSGSTTYNEQFFGPGTRLTVL.